This T cell receptor (beta chain) was recorded in a study of cytotoxic CD8 clonotypes in ibrutinib-treated CLL. Background on the study: Response samples were taken after a median about eleven months of treatment, range 6 to 36.

Assay used: immunoSEQ multiplex PCR; TCRdb lists only in-frame clones, some missing. This table has 110,000 to 150,000 clones, approximately 80% appearing once. CDR3 length equals 14 residues. Germline V CDR1 and CDR2: LNHNV, YYDKDF (reference sequence). The V end was cut by 5 bases, the J end by 5 bases, with 13 bases between. The sequence came from a human donor with chronic lymphocytic leukemia. The specimen comprised PBMCs, sampled after 24 months of ibrutinib treatment. This chain uses TRBV15 with TRBJ2-1; D gene uncertain. CDR3 DNA sequence: TGTGCCACCAGCCCACCAGGTAGGGACAATGAGCAGTTCTTC. It translates to CATSPPGRDNEQFF.